The next 5 T cell receptor beta chains were all read from a single sample in a study of OX40 agonist ivuxolimab in advanced cancers. Data came from immunoSEQ multiplex PCR; TCRdb stores just in-frame clones and leaves some out. The sample includes under 85,000 clones, roughly 85% of them seen just once. The sample was CD4+ or CD8+ T cells sorted from blood, taken in a trial of the OX40 agonist ivuxolimab. The receptors come from an adult with an advanced solid tumor such as melanoma, head and neck, liver or kidney cancer.

The V call is TRBV5-1, the J call TRBJ2-5; tentative D call: TRBD2 (5 bases). The CDR3 is 15 amino acids. Trimming took 2 bases from V and 3 from J, leaving 14 bases between them. Germline V gene lookup returns CDR1 SGHRS and CDR2 YFSETQ. As DNA, the CDR3 is TGCGCCAGCAGCTTACTAGATGGGAGAGAAGAGACCCAGTACTTC. It translates to CASSLLDGREETQYF. Together with reference TRBV5-1 and TRBJ2-5, the CDR3 gives the full variable domain: KAGVTQTPRYLIKTRGQQVTLSCSPISGHRSVSWYQQTPGQGLQFLFEYFSETQRNKGNFPGRFSGRQFSNSRSEMNVSTLELGDSALYLCASSLLDGREETQYFGPGTRLLVL.

The rearrangement links TRBV10-3 to TRBJ2-3, with 8 bases aligning to TRBD1. Germline CDR1 and CDR2: ENHRY and SYGVKD. J was trimmed by 3 bases and V by 8 bases; bases with no gene match: 4. The CDR3 spans 13 residues. The CDR3 protein is CAIATGGTDTQYF. In DNA form, the CDR3 reads TGTGCCATCGCCACAGGGGGGACAGATACGCAGTATTTT.

V usage is TRBV7-9 and J usage is TRBJ2-2; D is uncertain. The V and J ends lost 6 bases and 5 bases respectively, with 10 bases between them. The CDR3 runs to 13 residues. Per the germline V gene, CDR1 is SEHNR and CDR2 is FQNEAQ (reference sequence). CDR3 bases: TGTGCCAGCAGTTCGTCAGGTACCGGGGAGCTGTTTTTT. Residues: CASSSSGTGELFF. The full variable domain, completed using reference TRBV7-9 and TRBJ2-2, is DTGVSQNPRHKITKRGQNVTFRCDPISEHNRLYWYRQTLGQGPEFLTYFQNEAQLEKSRLLSDRFSAERPKGSFSTLEIQRTEQGDSAMYLCASSSSGTGELFFGEGSRLTVL.

The genes are TRBV20-1 and TRBJ2-1; D perhaps matches TRBD2 (5 bases). In germline, CDR1 is DFQATT, CDR2 SNEGSKA (reference sequence). This CDR3 region has 11 residues. The germline V and J ends were trimmed by 6 bases and 10 bases, with 13 bases remaining between them. Here the CDR3 reads CSARGLDEQFF. CDR3 nucleotides: TGCAGTGCGCGAGGGCTCGACGAGCAGTTCTTC.

V and J are TRBV19 and TRBJ2-3, with 10 bases fitting TRBD1. The CDR3 runs to 14 residues. Unmatched junction bases numbered 3, after V lost 4 bases and J lost 5 bases. Germline V gives CDR1 LNHDA, CDR2 SQIVND (reference sequence). The CDR3 loop is CASSRQGAQDTQYF. DNA of the CDR3: TGTGCCAGTAGTAGACAGGGGGCTCAAGATACGCAGTATTTT.